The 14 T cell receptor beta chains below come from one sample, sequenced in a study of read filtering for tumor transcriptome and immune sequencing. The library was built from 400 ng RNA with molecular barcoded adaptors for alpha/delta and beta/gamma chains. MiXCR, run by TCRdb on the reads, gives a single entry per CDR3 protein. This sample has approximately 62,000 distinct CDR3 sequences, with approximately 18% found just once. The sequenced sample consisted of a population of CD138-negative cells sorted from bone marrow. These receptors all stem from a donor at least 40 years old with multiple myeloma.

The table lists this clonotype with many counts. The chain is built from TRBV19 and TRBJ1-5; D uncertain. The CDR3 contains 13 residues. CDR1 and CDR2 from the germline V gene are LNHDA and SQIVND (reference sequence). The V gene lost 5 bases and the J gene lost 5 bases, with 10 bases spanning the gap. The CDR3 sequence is CASSDTIYQPQHF. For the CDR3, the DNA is TGTGCCAGTAGTGATACAATTTATCAGCCCCAGCATTTT. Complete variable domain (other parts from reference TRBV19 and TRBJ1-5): DGGITQSPKYLFRKEGQNVTLSCEQNLNHDAMYWYRQDPGQGLRLIYYSQIVNDFQKGDIAEGYSVSREKKESFPLTVTSAQKNPTAFYLCASSDTIYQPQHFGDGTRLSIL.

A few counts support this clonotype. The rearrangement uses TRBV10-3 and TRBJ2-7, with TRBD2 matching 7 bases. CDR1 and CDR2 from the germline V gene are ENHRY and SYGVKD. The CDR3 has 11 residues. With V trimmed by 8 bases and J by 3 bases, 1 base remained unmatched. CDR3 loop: CAIWEGYEQYF. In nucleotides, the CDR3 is TGTGCCATCTGGGAGGGCTACGAGCAGTACTTC.

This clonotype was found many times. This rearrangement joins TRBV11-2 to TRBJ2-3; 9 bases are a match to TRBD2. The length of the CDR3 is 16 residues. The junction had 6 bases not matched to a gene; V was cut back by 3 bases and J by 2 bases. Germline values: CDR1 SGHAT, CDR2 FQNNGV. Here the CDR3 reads CASSFGGGDYTDTQYF. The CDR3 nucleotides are TGTGCCAGCAGCTTCGGCGGGGGGGATTACACAGATACGCAGTATTTT.

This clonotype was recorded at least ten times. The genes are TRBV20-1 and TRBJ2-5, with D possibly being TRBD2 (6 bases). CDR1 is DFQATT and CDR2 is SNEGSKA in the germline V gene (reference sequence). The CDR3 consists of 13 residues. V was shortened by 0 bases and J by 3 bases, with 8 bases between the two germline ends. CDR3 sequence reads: CSAREWGEETQYF. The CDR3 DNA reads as TGCAGTGCTAGAGAGTGGGGGGAAGAGACCCAGTACTTC.

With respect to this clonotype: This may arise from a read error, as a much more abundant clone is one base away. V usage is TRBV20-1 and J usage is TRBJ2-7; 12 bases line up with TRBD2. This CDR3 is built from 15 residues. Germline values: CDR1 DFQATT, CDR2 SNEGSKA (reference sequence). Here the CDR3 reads CSAAGTSGHPYKQYF. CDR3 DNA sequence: TGCAGTGCAGCGGGGACTAGCGGGCACCCCTACAAGCAGTACTTC.

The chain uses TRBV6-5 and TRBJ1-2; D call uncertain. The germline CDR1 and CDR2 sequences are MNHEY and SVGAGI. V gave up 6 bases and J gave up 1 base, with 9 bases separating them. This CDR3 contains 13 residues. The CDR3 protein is CASSPFNNYGYTF. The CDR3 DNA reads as TGTGCCAGCAGCCCGTTTAATAACTATGGCTACACCTTC.

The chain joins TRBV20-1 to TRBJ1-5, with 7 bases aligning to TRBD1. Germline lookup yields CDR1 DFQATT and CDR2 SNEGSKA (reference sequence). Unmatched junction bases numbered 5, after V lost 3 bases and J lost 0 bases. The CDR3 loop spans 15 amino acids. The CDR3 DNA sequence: TGCAGTGCTAGCCTCAGACAGGGTAGCAATCAGCCCCAGCATTTT. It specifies CSASLRQGSNQPQHF.

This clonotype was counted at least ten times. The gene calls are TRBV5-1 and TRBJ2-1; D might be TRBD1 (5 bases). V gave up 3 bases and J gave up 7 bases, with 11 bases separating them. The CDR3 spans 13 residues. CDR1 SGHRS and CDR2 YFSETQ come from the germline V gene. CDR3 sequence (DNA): TGCGCCAGCAGCTCTGGGGCGAGAAATGAGCAGTTCTTC. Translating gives CASSSGARNEQFF.

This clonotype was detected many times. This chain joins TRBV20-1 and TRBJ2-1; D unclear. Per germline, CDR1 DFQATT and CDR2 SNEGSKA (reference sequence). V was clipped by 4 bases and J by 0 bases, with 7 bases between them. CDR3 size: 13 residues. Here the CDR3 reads CSANSHSYNEQFF. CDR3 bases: TGCAGTGCTAACAGTCACTCCTACAATGAGCAGTTCTTC.

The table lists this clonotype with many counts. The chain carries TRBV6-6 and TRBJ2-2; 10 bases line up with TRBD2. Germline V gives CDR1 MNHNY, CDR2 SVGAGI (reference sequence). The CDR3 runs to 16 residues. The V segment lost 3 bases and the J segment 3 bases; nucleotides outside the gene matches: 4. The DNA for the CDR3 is TGTGCCAGCAGTTATCGCACTAGCGGGGACACCGGGGAGCTGTTTTTT. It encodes CASSYRTSGDTGELFF.

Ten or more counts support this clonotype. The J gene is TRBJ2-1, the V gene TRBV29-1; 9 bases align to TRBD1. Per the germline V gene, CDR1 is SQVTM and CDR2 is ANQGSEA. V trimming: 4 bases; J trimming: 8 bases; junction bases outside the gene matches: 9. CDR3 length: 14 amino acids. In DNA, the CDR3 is TGCAGCGTTGGGGGGACAGGGAGGCGCGATGAGCAGTTCTTC. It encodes CSVGGTGRRDEQFF.

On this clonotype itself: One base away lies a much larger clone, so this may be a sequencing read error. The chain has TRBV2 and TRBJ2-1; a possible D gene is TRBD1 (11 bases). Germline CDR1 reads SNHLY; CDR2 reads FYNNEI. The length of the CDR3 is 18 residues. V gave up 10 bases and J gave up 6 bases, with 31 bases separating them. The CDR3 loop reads CANTRDRGTSAGSNEQFF. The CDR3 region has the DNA TGTGCCAACACCAGGGACAGGGGGACTAGCGCCGGATCCAATGAGCAGTTCTTC.

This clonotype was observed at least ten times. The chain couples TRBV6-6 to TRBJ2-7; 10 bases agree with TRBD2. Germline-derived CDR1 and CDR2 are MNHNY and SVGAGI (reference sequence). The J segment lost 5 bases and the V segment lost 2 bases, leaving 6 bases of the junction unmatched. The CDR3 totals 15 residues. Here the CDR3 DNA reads TGTGCCAGCAGTTACCCGGCTAGCGGGGGTCACGAGCAGTACTTC. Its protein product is CASSYPASGGHEQYF.

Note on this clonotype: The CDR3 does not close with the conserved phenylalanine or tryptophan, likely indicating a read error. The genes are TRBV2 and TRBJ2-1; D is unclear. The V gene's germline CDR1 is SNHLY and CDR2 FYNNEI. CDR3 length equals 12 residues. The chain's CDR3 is CAGSVLYNEQFS. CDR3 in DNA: TGTGCCGGCAGTGTGCTTTACAATGAGCAGTTCTCC.